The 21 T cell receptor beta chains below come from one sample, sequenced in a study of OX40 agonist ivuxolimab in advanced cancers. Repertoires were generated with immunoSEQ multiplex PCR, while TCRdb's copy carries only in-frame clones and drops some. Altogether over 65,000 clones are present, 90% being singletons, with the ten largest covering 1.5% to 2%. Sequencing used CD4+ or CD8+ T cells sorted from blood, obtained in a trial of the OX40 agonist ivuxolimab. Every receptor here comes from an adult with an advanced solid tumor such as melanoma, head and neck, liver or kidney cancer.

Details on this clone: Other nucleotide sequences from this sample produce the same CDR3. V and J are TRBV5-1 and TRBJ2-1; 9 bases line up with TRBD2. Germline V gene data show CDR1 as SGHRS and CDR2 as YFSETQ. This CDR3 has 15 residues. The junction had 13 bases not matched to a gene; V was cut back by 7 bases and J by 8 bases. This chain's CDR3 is CASQLAGANIYEQFF. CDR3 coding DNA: TGCGCCAGCCAATTAGCGGGGGCCAACATCTATGAGCAGTTCTTC.

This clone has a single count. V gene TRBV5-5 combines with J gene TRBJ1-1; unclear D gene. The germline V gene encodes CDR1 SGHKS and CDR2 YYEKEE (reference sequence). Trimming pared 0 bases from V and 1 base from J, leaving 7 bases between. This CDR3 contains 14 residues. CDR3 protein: CASSLGHSNTEAFF. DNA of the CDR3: TGTGCCAGCAGCTTGGGACATTCGAACACTGAAGCTTTCTTT.

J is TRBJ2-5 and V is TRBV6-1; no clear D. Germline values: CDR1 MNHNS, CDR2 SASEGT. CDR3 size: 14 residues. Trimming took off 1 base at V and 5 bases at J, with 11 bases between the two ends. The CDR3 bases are TGTGCCAGCAGTGAAGGGTTAGTTGGGGAGACCCAGTACTTC. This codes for CASSEGLVGETQYF.

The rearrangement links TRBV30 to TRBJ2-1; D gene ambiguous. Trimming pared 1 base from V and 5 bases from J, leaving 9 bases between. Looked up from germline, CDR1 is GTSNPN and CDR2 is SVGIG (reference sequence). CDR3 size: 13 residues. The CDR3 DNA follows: TGTGCCTGGAGTGGGGTAATAGACAATGAGCAGTTCTTC. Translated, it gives CAWSGVIDNEQFF.

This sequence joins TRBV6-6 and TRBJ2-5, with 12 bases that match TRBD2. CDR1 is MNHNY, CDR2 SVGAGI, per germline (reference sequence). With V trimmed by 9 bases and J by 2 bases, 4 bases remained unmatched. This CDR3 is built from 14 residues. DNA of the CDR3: TGTGCCAGTCGGACTAGCGGGAATCAAGAGACCCAGTACTTC. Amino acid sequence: CASRTSGNQETQYF.

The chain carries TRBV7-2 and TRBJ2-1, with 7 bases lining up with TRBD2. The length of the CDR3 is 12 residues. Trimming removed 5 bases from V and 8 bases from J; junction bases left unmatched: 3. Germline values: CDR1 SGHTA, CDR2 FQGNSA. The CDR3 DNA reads TGTGCCAGCAGCCAGACTAGCTATGAGCAGTTCTTC. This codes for CASSQTSYEQFF.

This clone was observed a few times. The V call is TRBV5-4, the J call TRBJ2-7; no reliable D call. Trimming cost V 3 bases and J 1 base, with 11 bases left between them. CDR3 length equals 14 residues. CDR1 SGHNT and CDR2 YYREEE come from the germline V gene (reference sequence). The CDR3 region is CASSSPPPSYEQYF. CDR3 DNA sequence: TGTGCCAGCAGCTCCCCACCTCCTTCCTACGAGCAGTACTTC.

The CDR3 spells CASSLVPGRHGYTF. CDR3 bases: TGTGCCAGCAGCTTAGTTCCAGGGAGGCATGGCTACACCTTC. This chain connects TRBV11-3 to TRBJ1-2, with D perhaps TRBD1 (5 bases). The V and J ends lost 1 base and 6 bases respectively, with 12 bases between them. From germline, CDR1 is SGHNT and CDR2 YENEEA. The CDR3 loop spans 14 amino acids.

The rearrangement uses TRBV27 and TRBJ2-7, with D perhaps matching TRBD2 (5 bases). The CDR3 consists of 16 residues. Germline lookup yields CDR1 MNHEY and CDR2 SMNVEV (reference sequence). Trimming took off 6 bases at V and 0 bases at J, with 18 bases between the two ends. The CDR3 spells CASSLAGGGFSYEQYF. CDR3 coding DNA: TGTGCCAGCAGCCTCGCCGGAGGCGGGTTCTCCTACGAGCAGTACTTC.

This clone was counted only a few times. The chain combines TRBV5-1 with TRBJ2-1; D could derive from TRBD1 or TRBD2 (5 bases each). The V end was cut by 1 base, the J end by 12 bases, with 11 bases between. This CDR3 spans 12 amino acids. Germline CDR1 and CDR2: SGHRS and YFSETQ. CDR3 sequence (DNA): TGCGCCAGCAGCTTGAGCCAGGGAGTGCAGTTCTTC. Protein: CASSLSQGVQFF.

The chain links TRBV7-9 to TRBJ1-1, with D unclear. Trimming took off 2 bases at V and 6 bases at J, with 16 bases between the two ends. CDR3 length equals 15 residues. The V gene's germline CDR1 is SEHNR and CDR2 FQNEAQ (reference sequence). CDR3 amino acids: CASSLQLEGYAEAFF. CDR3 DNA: TGTGCCAGCAGCTTACAGTTGGAAGGGTACGCTGAAGCTTTCTTT.

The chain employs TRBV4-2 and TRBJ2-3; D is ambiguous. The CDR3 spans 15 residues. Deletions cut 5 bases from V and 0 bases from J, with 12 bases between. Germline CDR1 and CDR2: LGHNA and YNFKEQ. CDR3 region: CASSLAAWSTDTQYF. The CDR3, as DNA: TGTGCCAGCAGCTTGGCAGCTTGGAGCACAGATACGCAGTATTTT.

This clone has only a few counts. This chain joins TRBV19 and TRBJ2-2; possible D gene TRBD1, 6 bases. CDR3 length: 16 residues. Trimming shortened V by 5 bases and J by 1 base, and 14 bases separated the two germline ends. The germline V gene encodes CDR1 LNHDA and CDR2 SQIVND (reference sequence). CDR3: CASSAPGVRNTGELFF. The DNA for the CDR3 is TGTGCCAGTAGTGCCCCAGGGGTGAGGAACACCGGGGAGCTGTTTTTT.

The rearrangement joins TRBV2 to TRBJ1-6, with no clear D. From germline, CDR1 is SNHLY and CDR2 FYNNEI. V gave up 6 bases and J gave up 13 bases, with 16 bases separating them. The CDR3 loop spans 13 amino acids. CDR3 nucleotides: TGTGCCAGCAGCCCAGGATTCGGGGTTCCCCTCCACTTT. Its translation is CASSPGFGVPLHF.

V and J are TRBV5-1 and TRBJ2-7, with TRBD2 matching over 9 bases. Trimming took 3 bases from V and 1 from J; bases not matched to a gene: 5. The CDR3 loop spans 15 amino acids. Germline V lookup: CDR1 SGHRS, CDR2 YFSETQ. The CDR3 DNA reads TGCGCCAGCAGCTACCTTAGCGGGGGATCCTACGAGCAGTACTTC. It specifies CASSYLSGGSYEQYF. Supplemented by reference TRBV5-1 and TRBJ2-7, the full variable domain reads KAGVTQTPRYLIKTRGQQVTLSCSPISGHRSVSWYQQTPGQGLQFLFEYFSETQRNKGNFPGRFSGRQFSNSRSEMNVSTLELGDSALYLCASSYLSGGSYEQYFGPGTRLTVT.

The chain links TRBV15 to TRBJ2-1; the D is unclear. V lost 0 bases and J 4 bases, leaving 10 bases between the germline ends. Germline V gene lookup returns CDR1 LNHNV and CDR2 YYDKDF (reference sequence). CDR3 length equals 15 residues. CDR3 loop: CATSRDPFGYNEQFF. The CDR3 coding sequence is TGTGCCACCAGCAGAGATCCATTCGGATACAATGAGCAGTTCTTC.

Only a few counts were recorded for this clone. The CDR3 DNA reads as TGTGCCAGCAGCACAGGGAGCACTGAAGCTTTCTTT. This sequence encodes CASSTGSTEAFF. The chain carries TRBV7-9 and TRBJ1-1, with a tentative D call TRBD1 (6 bases). The V and J ends lost 5 bases and 4 bases respectively, with 8 bases between them. The CDR3 has 12 residues. Germline V gene sequence: CDR1 SEHNR, CDR2 FQNEAQ (reference sequence).

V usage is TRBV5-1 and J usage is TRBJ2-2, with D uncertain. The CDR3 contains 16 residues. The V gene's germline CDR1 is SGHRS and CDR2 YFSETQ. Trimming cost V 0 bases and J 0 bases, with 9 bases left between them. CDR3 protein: CASSLDGLANTGELFF. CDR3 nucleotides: TGCGCCAGCAGCTTGGATGGCCTCGCGAACACCGGGGAGCTGTTTTTT.

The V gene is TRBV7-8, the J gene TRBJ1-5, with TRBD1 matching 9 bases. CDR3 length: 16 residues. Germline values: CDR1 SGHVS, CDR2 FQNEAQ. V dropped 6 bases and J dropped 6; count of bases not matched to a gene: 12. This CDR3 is CASSTGTGILGQPQHF. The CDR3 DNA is TGTGCCAGCAGTACCGGGACAGGGATTCTAGGTCAGCCCCAGCATTTT.

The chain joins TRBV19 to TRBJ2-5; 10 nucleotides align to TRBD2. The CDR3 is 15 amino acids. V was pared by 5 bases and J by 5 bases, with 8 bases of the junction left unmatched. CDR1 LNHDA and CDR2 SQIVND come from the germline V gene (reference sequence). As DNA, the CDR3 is TGTGCCAGTAGTTTCCTAGCGGGAGTAGTTGAGACCCAGTACTTC. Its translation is CASSFLAGVVETQYF.

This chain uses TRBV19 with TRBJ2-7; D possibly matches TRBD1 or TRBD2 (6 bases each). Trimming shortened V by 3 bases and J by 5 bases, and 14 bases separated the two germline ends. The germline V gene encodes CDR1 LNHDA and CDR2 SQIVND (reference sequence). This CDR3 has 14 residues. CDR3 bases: TGTGCCAGTAGTATGATGACACGGGGGCACGAGCAGTACTTC. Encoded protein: CASSMMTRGHEQYF.